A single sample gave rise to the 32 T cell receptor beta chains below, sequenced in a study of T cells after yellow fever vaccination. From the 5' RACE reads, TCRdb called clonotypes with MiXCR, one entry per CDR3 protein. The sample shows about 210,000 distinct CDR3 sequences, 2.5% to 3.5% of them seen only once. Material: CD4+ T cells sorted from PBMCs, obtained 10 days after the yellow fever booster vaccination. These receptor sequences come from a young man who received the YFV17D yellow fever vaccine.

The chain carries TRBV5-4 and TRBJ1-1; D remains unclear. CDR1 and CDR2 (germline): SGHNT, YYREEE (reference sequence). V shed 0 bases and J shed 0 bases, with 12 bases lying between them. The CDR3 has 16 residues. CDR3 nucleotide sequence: TGTGCCAGCAGCTTGGAAGGTTACGAGCTGAACACTGAAGCTTTCTTT. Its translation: CASSLEGYELNTEAFF. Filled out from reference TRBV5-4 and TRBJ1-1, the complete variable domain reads ETGVTQSPTHLIKTRGQQVTLRCSSQSGHNTVSWYQQALGQGPQFIFQYYREEENGRGNFPPRFSGLQFPNYSSELNVNALELDDSALYLCASSLEGYELNTEAFFGQGTRLTVV.

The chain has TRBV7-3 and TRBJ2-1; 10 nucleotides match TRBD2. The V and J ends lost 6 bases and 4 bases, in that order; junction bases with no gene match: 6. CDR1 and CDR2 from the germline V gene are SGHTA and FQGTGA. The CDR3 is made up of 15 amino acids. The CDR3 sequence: CASRTKAGGYNEQFF. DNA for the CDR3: TGTGCCAGCAGGACCAAAGCGGGGGGGTACAATGAGCAGTTCTTC. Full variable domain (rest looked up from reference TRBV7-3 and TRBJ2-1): GAGVSQTPSNKVTEKGKYVELRCDPISGHTALYWYRQSLGQGPEFLIYFQGTGAADDSGLPNDRFFAVRPEGSVSTLKIQRTERGDSAVYLCASRTKAGGYNEQFFGPGTRLTVL.

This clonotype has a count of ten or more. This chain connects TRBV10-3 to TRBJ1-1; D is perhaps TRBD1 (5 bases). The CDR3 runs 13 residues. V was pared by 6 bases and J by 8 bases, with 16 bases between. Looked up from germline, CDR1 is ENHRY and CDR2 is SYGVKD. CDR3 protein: CAISRRDGGEAFF. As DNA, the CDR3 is TGTGCCATCAGCCGCCGGGACGGTGGGGAAGCTTTCTTT.

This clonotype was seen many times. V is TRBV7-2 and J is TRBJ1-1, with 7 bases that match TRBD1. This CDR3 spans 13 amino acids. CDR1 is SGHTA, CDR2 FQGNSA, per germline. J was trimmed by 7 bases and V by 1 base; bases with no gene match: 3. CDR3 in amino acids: CASSLERQGEAFF. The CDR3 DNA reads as TGTGCCAGCAGCTTAGAGAGACAGGGTGAAGCTTTCTTT.

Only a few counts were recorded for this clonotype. The CDR3 nucleotides are TGCAGCGTAAGGGCTAGCGGGGCAGAGACCCAGTACTTC. Translation gives CSVRASGAETQYF. This chain joins TRBV29-1 and TRBJ2-5, with 9 nucleotides matching TRBD2. This CDR3 spans 13 amino acids. J was trimmed by 4 bases and V by 6 bases; bases with no gene match: 6. Germline CDR1 reads SQVTM; CDR2 reads ANQGSEA.

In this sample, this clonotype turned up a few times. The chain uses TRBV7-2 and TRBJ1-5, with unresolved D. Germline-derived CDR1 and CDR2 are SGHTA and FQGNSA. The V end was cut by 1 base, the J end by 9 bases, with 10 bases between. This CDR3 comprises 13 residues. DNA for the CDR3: TGTGCCAGCAGCTTAGGACCTGTGGGGCCCCAGCATTTT. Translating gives CASSLGPVGPQHF.

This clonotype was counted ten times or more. The CDR3 coding sequence is TGTGCCAGCAACTACGCAGGGGAAGGGAACACCGGGGAGCTGTTTTTT. Translation gives CASNYAGEGNTGELFF. This chain links TRBV11-2 with TRBJ2-2; a weak D match, TRBD1 (6 bases). Trimming stripped 7 bases from V and 1 base from J, with 16 bases between. In germline, CDR1 is SGHAT, CDR2 FQNNGV. This CDR3 has 16 amino acids.

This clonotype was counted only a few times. This CDR3 reads CASSPPGLTSTDTQYF. In DNA, the CDR3 is TGTGCCAGCAGCCCCCCGGGACTAACCAGCACAGATACGCAGTATTTT. The chain recombines TRBV7-2 with TRBJ2-3, with 7 bases fitting TRBD2. Germline CDR1 is SGHTA and CDR2 is FQGNSA. Trimming cost V 5 bases and J 0 bases; bases outside gene matches: 8. CDR3 size: 16 residues.

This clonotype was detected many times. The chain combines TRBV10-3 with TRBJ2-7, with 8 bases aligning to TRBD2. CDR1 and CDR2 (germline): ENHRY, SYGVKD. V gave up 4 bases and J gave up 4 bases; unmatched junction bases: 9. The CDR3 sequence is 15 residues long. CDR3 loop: CAISGSSLAGYEQYV. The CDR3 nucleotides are TGTGCCATCAGTGGTTCATCGCTAGCGGGTTACGAGCAGTACGTC.

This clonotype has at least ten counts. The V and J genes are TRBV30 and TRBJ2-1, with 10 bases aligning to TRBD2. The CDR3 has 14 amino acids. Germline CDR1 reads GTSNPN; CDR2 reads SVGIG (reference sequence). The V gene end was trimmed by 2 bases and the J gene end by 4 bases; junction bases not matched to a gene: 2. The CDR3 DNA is TGTGCCTGGAGTCTAGCGGGGGAATACAATGAGCAGTTCTTC. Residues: CAWSLAGEYNEQFF.

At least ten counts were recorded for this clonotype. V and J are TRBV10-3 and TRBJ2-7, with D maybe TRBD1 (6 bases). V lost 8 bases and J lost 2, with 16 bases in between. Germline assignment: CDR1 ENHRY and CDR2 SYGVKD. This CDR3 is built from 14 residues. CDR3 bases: TGTGCCATCGGAAACAGGGCAGGGGCCTACGAGCAGTACTTC. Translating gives CAIGNRAGAYEQYF.

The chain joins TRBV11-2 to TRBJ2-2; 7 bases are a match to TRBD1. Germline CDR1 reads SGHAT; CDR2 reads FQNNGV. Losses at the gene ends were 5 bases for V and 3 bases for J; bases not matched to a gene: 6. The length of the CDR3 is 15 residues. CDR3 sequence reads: CASSTLGQYTGELFF. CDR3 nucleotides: TGTGCCAGCAGCACCCTGGGACAGTACACCGGGGAGCTGTTTTTT.

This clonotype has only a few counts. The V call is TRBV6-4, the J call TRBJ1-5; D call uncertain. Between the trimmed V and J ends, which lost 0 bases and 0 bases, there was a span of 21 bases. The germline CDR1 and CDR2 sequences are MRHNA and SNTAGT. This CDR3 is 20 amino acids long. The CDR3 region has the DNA TGTGCCAGCAGTGACTCCGGATCGTCAACGCGGGATTTTAGCAATCAGCCCCAGCATTTT. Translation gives CASSDSGSSTRDFSNQPQHF.

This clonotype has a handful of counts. The CDR3 nucleotides are TGTGCCAGCAGCTTAGCAGACAGGGGGCGCTCCGGGCAGTTCTTC. Its translation is CASSLADRGRSGQFF. The chain links TRBV7-2 to TRBJ2-1; 10 nucleotides line up with TRBD1. The V gene end was trimmed by 0 bases and the J gene end by 12 bases; junction bases not matched to a gene: 8. The germline gives CDR1 SGHTA, CDR2 FQGNSA. The CDR3 is 15 residues long. Full variable domain (outside the CDR3, taken from reference TRBV7-2 and TRBJ2-1): GAGVSQSPSNKVTEKGKDVELRCDPISGHTALYWYRQSLGQGLEFLIYFQGNSAPDKSGLPSDRFSAERTGGSVSTLTIQRTQQEDSAVYLCASSLADRGRSGQFFGPGTRLTVL.

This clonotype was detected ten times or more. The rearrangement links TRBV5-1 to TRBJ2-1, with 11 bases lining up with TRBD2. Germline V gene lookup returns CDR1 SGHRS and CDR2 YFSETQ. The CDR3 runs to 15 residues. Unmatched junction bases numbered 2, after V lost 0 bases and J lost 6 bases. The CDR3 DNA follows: TGCGCCAGCAGCTTGGGGACTAGCGGGCGCAATGAGCAGTTCTTC. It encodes CASSLGTSGRNEQFF. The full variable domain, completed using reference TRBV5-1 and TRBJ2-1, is KAGVTQTPRYLIKTRGQQVTLSCSPISGHRSVSWYQQTPGQGLQFLFEYFSETQRNKGNFPGRFSGRQFSNSRSEMNVSTLELGDSALYLCASSLGTSGRNEQFFGPGTRLTVL.

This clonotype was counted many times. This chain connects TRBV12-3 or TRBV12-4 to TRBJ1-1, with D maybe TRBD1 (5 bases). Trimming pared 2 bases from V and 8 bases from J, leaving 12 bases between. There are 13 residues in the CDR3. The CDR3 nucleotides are TGTGCCAGCAGTTTAATCCGGGAGGGGGAAGCTTTCTTT. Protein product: CASSLIREGEAFF.

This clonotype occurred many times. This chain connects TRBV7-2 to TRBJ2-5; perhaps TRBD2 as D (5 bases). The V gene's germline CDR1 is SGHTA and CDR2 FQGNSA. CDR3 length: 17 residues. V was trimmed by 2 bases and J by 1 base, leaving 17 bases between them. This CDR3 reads CASSLSAPAAIQETQYF. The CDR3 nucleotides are TGTGCCAGCAGCTTAAGCGCACCAGCGGCGATCCAAGAGACCCAGTACTTC.

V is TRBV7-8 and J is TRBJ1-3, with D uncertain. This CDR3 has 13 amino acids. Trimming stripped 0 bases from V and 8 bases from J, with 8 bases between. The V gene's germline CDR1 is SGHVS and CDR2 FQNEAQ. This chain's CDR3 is CASSLARSHTIYF. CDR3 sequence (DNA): TGTGCCAGCAGCTTAGCCCGCTCGCACACCATATATTTT.

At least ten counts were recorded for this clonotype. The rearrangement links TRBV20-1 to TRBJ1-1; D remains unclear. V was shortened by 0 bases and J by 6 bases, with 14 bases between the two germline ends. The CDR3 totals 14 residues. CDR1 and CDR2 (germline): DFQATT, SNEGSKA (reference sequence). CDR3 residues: CSARDRTGMAEAFF. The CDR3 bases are TGCAGTGCTAGAGATCGGACGGGAATGGCTGAAGCTTTCTTT.

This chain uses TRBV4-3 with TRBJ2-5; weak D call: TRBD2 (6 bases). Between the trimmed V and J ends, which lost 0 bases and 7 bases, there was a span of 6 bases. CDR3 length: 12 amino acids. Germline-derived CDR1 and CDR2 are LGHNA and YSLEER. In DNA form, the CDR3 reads TGCGCCAGCAGCCAAGAGCGGGGGACCCAGTACTTC. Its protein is CASSQERGTQYF.

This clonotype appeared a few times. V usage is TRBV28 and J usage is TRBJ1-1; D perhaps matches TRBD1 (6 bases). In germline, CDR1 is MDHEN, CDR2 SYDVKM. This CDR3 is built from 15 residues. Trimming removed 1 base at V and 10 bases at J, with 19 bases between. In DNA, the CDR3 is TGTGCCAGCAGTTTATTGATTGAAGGGGGGCCTGGAGCTTTCTTT. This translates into CASSLLIEGGPGAFF.

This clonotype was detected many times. CDR3 loop: CALSREPPSYTQYF. CDR3 DNA sequence: TGTGCCCTCTCCCGGGAGCCCCCCTCGTATACGCAGTATTTT. The chain is built from TRBV4-2 and TRBJ2-3; a possible D gene is TRBD2 (6 bases). The CDR3 sequence is 14 residues long. V gave up 11 bases and J gave up 7 bases, with 22 bases separating them. Per germline, CDR1 LGHNA and CDR2 YNFKEQ.

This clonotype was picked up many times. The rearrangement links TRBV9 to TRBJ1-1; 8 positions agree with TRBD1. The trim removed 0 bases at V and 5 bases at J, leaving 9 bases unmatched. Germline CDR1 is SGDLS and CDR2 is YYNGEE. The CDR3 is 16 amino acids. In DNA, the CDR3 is TGTGCCAGCAGCGTAGACGGCAGGGGGCATCGGACTGAAGCTTTCTTT. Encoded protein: CASSVDGRGHRTEAFF.

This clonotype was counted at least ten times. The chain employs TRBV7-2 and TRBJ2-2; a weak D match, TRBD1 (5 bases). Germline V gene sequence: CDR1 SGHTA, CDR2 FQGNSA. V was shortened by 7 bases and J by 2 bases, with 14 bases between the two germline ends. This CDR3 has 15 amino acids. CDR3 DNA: TGTGCCAGCACTCACAAAGGGGCCAACACCGGGGAGCTGTTTTTT. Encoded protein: CASTHKGANTGELFF.

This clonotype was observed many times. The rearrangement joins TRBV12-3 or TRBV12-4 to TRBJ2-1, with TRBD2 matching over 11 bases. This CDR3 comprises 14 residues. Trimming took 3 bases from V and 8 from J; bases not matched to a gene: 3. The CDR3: CASSFSGGGDEQFF. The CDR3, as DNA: TGTGCCAGCAGTTTTAGCGGGGGGGGAGATGAGCAGTTCTTC.

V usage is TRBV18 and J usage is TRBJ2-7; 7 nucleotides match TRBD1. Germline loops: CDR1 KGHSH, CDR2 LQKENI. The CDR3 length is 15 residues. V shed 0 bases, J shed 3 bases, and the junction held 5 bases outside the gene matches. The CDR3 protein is CASSPPGDSVYEQYF. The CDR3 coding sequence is TGTGCCAGCTCACCACCGGGGGACAGCGTCTACGAGCAGTACTTC.

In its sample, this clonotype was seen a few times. The CDR3 loop reads CASSQELVTDTQYF. CDR3 sequence (DNA): TGCGCCAGCAGCCAGGAACTTGTCACAGATACGCAGTATTTT. The gene calls are TRBV5-1 and TRBJ2-3; D uncertain. This CDR3 is built from 14 residues. Germline CDR1 is SGHRS and CDR2 is YFSETQ. V shed 4 bases and J shed 2 bases, with 11 bases lying between them.

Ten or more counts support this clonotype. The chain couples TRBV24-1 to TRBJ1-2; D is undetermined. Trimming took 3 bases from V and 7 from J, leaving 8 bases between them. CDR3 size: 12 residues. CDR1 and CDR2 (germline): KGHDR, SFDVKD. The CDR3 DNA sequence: TGTGCCACCAGTGATCGGACGTCTGGCTACACCTTC. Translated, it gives CATSDRTSGYTF.

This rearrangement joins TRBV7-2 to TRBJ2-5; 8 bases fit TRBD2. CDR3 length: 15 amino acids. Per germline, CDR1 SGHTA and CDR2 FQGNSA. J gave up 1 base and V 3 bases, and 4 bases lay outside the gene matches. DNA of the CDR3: TGTGCCAGCAGCTTTGCGGGGGGCCTCCAAGAGACCCAGTACTTC. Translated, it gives CASSFAGGLQETQYF.

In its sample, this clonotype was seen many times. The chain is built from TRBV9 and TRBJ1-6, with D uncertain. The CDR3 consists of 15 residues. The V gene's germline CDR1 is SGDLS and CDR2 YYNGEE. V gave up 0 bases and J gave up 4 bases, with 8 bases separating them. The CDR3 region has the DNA TGTGCCAGCAGCGTAGGCGGCACTTATAATTCACCCCTCCACTTT. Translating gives CASSVGGTYNSPLHF.

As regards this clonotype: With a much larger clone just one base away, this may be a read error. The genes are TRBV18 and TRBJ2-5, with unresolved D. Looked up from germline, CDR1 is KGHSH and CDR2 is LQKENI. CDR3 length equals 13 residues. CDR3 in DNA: TGTGCCAGCTCACCAGAACGGTCGGAGACCCAGTGCTTC. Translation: CASSPERSETQCF.

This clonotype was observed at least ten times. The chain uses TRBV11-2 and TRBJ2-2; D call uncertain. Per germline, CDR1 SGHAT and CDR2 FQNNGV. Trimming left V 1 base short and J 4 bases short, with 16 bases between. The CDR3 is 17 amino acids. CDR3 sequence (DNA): TGTGCCAGCAGCTTAGGGCTTCAACAAGCAGTCACCGGGGAGCTGTTTTTT. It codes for CASSLGLQQAVTGELFF.